The TCR beta chain under discussion was sequenced for a study of CD8+ T cells in alopecia areata. Study-level findings and limits: TCR sharing across patients was less clear than in mice, possibly HLA-related.

This clone was found once. The antigen remains undetermined. V dropped 3 bases and J dropped 5; count of bases not matched to a gene: 14. There are 16 residues in the CDR3. Germline assignment: CDR1 SGDLS and CDR2 YYNGEE. TCR sequencing used cDNA made by reverse transcription of extracted RNA. TCRdb's copy holds only in-frame clones and misses some; the assay was immunoSEQ multiplex PCR. The sample records about 150,000 clones, over 70% being singletons. The sample in question was CD8+ T cells sorted from blood, obtained at week 0. This receptor was identified in a human donor with alopecia areata. The chain combines TRBV9 with TRBJ2-7; TRBD1 aligns across 7 bases. The CDR3 sequence is CASSAPQGTVNHEQYF. The CDR3, as DNA: TGTGCCAGCAGCGCCCCACAAGGGACAGTGAACCACGAGCAGTACTTC.